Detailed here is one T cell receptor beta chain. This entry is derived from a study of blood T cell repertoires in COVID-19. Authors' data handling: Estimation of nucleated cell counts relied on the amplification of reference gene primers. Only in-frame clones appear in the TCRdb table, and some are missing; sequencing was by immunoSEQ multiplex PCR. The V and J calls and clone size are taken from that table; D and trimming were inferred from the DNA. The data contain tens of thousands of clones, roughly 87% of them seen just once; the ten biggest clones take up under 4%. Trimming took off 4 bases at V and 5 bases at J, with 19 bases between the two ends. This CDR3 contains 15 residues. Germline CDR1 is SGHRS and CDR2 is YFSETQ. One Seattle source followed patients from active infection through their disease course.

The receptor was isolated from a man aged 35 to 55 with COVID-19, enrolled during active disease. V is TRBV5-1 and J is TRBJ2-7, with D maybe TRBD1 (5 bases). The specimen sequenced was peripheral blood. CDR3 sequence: CASSTRQTLGNEQYF. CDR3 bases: TGCGCCAGCAGCACCCGACAGACCCTAGGGAACGAGCAGTACTTC.